The 17 T cell receptor beta chains below come from one sample, sequenced in a study of CD8 T cells in ankylosing spondylitis. Notes on the study in general: Seemingly characteristic of ankylosing spondylitis blood was a TCR beta motif consisting of about 8 highly homologous variants.

TCRdb analysed the 5' RACE reads with MiXCR anew, one entry per CDR3 protein. There are about 330,000 distinct CDR3 sequences in the sample; roughly 8% occur only once, and less than 15% lies in the top ten. The antigens of these receptors remain unknown. Sequenced input: blood, either unsorted or a sorted T cell fraction (not recorded which). These receptors all come from a male donor with ankylosing spondylitis.

V gene TRBV5-3 combines with J gene TRBJ2-4; D not certain. TRBV5-3 is an ORF, and what it does is uncertain. The CDR3 loop spans 14 amino acids. Trimming left V 1 base short and J 1 base short, with 6 bases between. DNA of the CDR3: TGTGCCAGAAGCTTGCTGGAGGCCAAAAACATTCAGTACTTC. Its translation is CARSLLEAKNIQYF.

This clonotype was seen a handful of times. The chain uses TRBV6-1 and TRBJ2-1; TRBD2 might be the D (6 bases). Trimming stripped 4 bases from V and 7 bases from J, with 17 bases between. The V gene's germline CDR1 is MNHNS and CDR2 SASEGT. This CDR3 contains 15 residues. CDR3 DNA: TGTGCCAGCAGTGTCCCTAGCGACAGAGGTAATGAGCAGTTCTTC. Its translation: CASSVPSDRGNEQFF.

The V gene is TRBV27, the J gene TRBJ2-7; D is unresolved. The CDR3 contains 11 residues. CDR1 is MNHEY, CDR2 SMNVEV, per germline (reference sequence). The V end lost 5 bases, the J end lost 6 bases, and 8 bases lay between the germline ends. In DNA, the CDR3 is TGTGCCAGCAGTGCCCTGGGCGAGCAGTACTTC. Translation gives CASSALGEQYF.

The sample holds a few counts of this clonotype. The chain uses TRBV7-2 and TRBJ2-7; no clear D. The length of the CDR3 is 12 residues. CDR1 and CDR2 from the germline V gene are SGHTA and FQGNSA. The V end lost 6 bases, the J end lost 7 bases, and 13 bases lay between the germline ends. The CDR3 DNA follows: TGTGCCAGCAGAGAGACAATAGGGGAGCAGTACTTC. Its protein is CASRETIGEQYF.

This clonotype was seen ten or more times. The genes are TRBV20-1 and TRBJ1-5; D unclear. Between the trimmed V and J ends, which lost 3 bases and 5 bases, there was a span of 5 bases. Germline CDR1 reads DFQATT; CDR2 reads SNEGSKA (reference sequence). This CDR3 has 11 residues. The CDR3 loop reads CSASVDQPQHF. The CDR3 DNA reads TGCAGTGCTAGTGTGGATCAGCCCCAGCATTTT.

This clonotype was counted at least ten times. The rearrangement uses TRBV6-2 or TRBV6-3 and TRBJ1-1; D not certain. V gave up 5 bases and J gave up 4 bases, with 11 bases separating them. CDR1 and CDR2 from the germline V gene are MNHEY and SVGEGT. This CDR3 contains 13 residues. In DNA form, the CDR3 reads TGTGCCAGCAGTGCCGCCGAGGGCACTGAAGCTTTCTTT. Its protein is CASSAAEGTEAFF.

This clonotype has only a few counts. The chain employs TRBV10-3 and TRBJ1-1; D call uncertain. CDR3 length: 16 amino acids. Germline values: CDR1 ENHRY, CDR2 SYGVKD. V dropped 5 bases and J dropped 1 base, with 17 bases sitting between them. CDR3 region: CAISPKPDRSNTEAFF. DNA for the CDR3: TGTGCCATCAGTCCCAAACCTGACCGTTCGAACACTGAAGCTTTCTTT.

The chain employs TRBV20-1 and TRBJ2-1; possibly TRBD2 for D (6 bases). This CDR3 is 15 amino acids long. V dropped 0 bases and J dropped 6 bases, with 15 bases sitting between them. The germline CDR1 and CDR2 sequences are DFQATT and SNEGSKA (reference sequence). The CDR3 is CSARDPSPGLNEQFF. DNA of the CDR3: TGCAGTGCTAGAGATCCTTCTCCGGGACTCAATGAGCAGTTCTTC.

This clonotype was detected many times. J is TRBJ2-7 and V is TRBV7-9, with 8 bases aligning to TRBD1. V gave up 5 bases and J gave up 7 bases; unmatched junction bases: 7. CDR1 and CDR2 from the germline V gene are SEHNR and FQNEAQ (reference sequence). The CDR3 sequence is 13 residues long. CDR3 in amino acids: CASSPGQGIEQYF. In DNA form, the CDR3 reads TGTGCCAGCAGCCCCGGACAGGGAATAGAGCAGTACTTC.

The sample holds a few counts of this clonotype. This sequence joins TRBV28 and TRBJ1-6; 11 positions agree with TRBD1. The germline gives CDR1 MDHEN, CDR2 SYDVKM. This CDR3 spans 15 amino acids. The trim removed 6 bases at V and 15 bases at J, leaving 13 bases unmatched. CDR3 DNA sequence: TGTGCCAGCAGCTTCGGACAGGGGGCATCGTTAGTCCTCCACTTT. Its translation is CASSFGQGASLVLHF.

The chain couples TRBV7-9 to TRBJ2-5, with D hard to call. V lost 4 bases and J 0 bases, leaving 15 bases between the germline ends. The germline CDR1 and CDR2 sequences are SEHNR and FQNEAQ (reference sequence). CDR3 length: 16 amino acids. CDR3 protein: CASSSAVAAYQETQYF. CDR3 bases: TGTGCCAGCAGCTCCGCCGTTGCAGCATACCAAGAGACCCAGTACTTC. Looking up the rest from reference TRBV7-9 and TRBJ2-5 gives the full variable domain: DTGVSQNPRHKITKRGQNVTFRCDPISEHNRLYWYRQTLGQGPEFLTYFQNEAQLEKSRLLSDRFSAERPKGSFSTLEIQRTEQGDSAMYLCASSSAVAAYQETQYFGPGTRLLVL.

This clonotype has only a few counts. The rearrangement joins TRBV20-1 to TRBJ2-3; 10 bases line up with TRBD1. Germline CDR1 is DFQATT and CDR2 is SNEGSKA (reference sequence). J was trimmed by 2 bases and V by 5 bases; bases with no gene match: 7. The CDR3 has 15 amino acids. Written as DNA, the CDR3 is TGCAGTGCTGGGGGGGGGACAGGGGCCACAGATACGCAGTATTTT. Its protein is CSAGGGTGATDTQYF.

Only a few counts were recorded for this clonotype. The chain joins TRBV2 to TRBJ2-5; D possibly matches TRBD1 or TRBD2 (5 bases each). Trimming took 4 bases from V and 5 from J, leaving 11 bases between them. Germline V gives CDR1 SNHLY, CDR2 FYNNEI. The CDR3 is made up of 13 amino acids. The CDR3 DNA is TGTGCCAGCAGTGTAATCCGGGGCGAGACCCAGTACTTC. Translated: CASSVIRGETQYF.

V and J are TRBV5-6 and TRBJ2-7, with 10 positions matching TRBD2. CDR1 and CDR2 (germline): SGHDT, YYEEEE. V lost 7 bases, J lost 4 bases, and 11 bases stayed unmatched. The CDR3 runs to 15 residues. CDR3 sequence (DNA): TGTGCCAGCGGCCTGGGGCTAGCGGGGGAGTACGAGCAGTACTTC. This encodes CASGLGLAGEYEQYF.

The chain links TRBV5-5 to TRBJ2-5; D call uncertain. Trimming left V 0 bases short and J 4 bases short, with 10 bases between. Germline CDR1 and CDR2: SGHKS and YYEKEE (reference sequence). The CDR3 sequence is 14 residues long. DNA of the CDR3: TGTGCCAGCAGCTTGGCCTCGGGTCGAGAGACCCAGTACTTC. Residues: CASSLASGRETQYF.

This clonotype occurred many times. This rearrangement joins TRBV7-6 to TRBJ2-2; D uncertain. Trimming pared 8 bases from V and 6 bases from J, leaving 19 bases between. The CDR3 consists of 15 residues. The V gene's germline CDR1 is SGHVS and CDR2 FNYEAQ. The CDR3 DNA is TGTGCCAGCTTCTCGCTTCCTTCGGCTCCCGGGGAGCTGTTTTTT. Its translation: CASFSLPSAPGELFF. The full variable domain, its missing parts supplied by reference TRBV7-6 and TRBJ2-2, is GAGVSQSPRYKVTKRGQDVALRCDPISGHVSLYWYRQALGQGPEFLTYFNYEAQQDKSGLPNDRFSAERPEGSISTLTIQRTEQRDSAMYRCASFSLPSAPGELFFGEGSRLTVL.

This clonotype was observed a handful of times. The chain has TRBV12-3 or TRBV12-4 and TRBJ2-1; 7 bases match TRBD2. The CDR3 runs to 17 residues. Losses at the gene ends were 6 bases for V and 6 bases for J; bases not matched to a gene: 17. CDR3 loop: CASSPSRGGRGANEQFF. CDR3 in DNA: TGTGCCAGCAGCCCCTCTCGTGGCGGGAGAGGGGCCAATGAGCAGTTCTTC.